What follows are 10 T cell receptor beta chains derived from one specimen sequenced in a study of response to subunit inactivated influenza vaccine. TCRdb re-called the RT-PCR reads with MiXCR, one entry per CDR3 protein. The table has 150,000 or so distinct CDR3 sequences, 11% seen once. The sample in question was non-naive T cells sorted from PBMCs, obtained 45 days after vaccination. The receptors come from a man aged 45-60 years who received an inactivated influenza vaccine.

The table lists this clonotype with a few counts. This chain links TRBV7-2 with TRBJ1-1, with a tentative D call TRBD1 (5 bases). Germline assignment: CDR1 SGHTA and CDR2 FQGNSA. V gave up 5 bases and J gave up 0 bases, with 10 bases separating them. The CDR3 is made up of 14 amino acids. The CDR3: CASSVRQLNTEAFF. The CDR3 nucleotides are TGTGCCAGCAGCGTCCGACAGTTGAACACTGAAGCTTTCTTT.

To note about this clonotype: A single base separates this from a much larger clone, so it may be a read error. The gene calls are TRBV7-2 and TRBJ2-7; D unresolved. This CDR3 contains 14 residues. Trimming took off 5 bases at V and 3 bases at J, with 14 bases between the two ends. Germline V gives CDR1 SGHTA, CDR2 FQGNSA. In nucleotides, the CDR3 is TGTGCCAGCAGCCAAAAACCGCTAGGCTACGAGCAGTACTTC. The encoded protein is CASSQKPLGYEQYF.

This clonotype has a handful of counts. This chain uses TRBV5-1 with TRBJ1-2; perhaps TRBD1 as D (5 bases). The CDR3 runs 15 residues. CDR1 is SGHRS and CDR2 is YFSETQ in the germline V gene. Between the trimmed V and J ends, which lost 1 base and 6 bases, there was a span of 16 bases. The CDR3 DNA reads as TGCGCCAGCAGCTTGACCGGGGGGGGTCGGAATGGCTACACCTTC. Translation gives CASSLTGGGRNGYTF. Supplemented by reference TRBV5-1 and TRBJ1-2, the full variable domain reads KAGVTQTPRYLIKTRGQQVTLSCSPISGHRSVSWYQQTPGQGLQFLFEYFSETQRNKGNFPGRFSGRQFSNSRSEMNVSTLELGDSALYLCASSLTGGGRNGYTFGSGTRLTVV.

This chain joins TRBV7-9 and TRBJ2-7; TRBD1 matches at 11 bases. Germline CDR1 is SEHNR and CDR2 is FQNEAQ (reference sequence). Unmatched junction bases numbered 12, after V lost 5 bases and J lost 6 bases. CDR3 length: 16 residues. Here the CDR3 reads CASSPKGTGGIFEQYF. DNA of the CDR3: TGTGCCAGCAGCCCTAAGGGGACAGGGGGAATCTTCGAGCAGTACTTC.

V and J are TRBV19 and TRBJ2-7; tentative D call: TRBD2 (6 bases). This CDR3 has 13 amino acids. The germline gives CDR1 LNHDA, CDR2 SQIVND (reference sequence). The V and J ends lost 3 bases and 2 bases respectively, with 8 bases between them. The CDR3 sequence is CASSIRLAYEQYF. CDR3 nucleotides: TGTGCCAGTAGTATCCGACTAGCCTACGAGCAGTACTTC.

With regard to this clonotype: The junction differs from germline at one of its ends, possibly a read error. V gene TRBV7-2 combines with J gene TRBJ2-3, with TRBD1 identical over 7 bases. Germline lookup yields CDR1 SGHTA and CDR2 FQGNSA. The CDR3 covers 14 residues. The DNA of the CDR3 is TGTGCCAGCAGCCTGGACAGGTACACAGCTACGCAGTATTTT. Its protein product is CASSLDRYTATQYF.

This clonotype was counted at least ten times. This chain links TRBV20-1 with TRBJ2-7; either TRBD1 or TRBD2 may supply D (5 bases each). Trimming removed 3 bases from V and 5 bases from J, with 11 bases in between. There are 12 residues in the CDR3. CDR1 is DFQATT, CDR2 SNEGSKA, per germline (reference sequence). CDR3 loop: CSASRRGDEQYF. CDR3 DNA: TGCAGTGCTAGCCGCCGGGGCGACGAGCAGTACTTC.

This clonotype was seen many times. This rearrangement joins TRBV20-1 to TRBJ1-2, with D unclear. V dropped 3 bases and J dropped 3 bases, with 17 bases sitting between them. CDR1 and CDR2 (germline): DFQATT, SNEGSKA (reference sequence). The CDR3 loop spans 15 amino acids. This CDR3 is CSASSNKRVDYGYTF. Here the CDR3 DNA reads TGCAGTGCTAGTTCCAATAAGAGGGTGGACTATGGCTACACCTTC.

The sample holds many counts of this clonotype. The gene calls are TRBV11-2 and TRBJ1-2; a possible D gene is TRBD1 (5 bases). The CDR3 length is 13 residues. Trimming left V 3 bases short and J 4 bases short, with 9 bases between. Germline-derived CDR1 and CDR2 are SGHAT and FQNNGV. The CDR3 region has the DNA TGTGCCAGCAGCTTGGATGGGACCTATGGCTACACCTTC. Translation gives CASSLDGTYGYTF.

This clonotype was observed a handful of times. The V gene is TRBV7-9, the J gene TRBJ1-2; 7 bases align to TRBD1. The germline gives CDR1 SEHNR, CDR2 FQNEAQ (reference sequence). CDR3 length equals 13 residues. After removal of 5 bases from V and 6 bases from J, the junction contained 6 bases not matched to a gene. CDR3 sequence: CASSIRQGDGYTF. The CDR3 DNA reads TGTGCCAGCAGCATTCGACAGGGCGATGGCTACACCTTC.